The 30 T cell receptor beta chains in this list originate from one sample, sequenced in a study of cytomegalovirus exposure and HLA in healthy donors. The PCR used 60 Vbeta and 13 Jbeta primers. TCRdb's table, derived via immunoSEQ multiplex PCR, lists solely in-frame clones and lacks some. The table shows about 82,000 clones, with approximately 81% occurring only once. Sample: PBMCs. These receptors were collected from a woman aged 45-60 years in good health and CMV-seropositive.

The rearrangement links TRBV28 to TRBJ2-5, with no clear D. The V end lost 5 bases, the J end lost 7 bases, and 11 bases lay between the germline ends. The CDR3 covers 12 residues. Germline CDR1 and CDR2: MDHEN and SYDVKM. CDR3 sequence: CASSLGYGTQYF. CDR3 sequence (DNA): TGTGCCAGCAGTCTAGGTTACGGGACCCAGTACTTC.

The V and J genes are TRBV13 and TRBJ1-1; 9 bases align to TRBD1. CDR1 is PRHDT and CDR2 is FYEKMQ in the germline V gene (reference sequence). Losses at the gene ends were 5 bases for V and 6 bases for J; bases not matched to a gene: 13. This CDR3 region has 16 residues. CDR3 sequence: CASSGRTGAWIPEAFF. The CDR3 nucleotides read TGTGCCAGCAGCGGAAGGACAGGGGCGTGGATCCCTGAAGCTTTCTTT.

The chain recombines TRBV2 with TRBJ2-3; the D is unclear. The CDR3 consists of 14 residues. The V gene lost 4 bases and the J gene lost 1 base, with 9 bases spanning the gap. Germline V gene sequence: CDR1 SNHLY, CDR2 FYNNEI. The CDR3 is CASSGLVGTDTQYF. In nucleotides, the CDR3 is TGTGCCAGCAGTGGCCTAGTCGGCACAGATACGCAGTATTTT.

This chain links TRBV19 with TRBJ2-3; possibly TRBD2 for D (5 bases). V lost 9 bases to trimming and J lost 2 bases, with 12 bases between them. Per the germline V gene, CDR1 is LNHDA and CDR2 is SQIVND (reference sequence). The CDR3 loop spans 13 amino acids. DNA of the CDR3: TGTGCCAGCTCTTTAGCGTACACAGATACGCAGTATTTT. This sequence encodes CASSLAYTDTQYF. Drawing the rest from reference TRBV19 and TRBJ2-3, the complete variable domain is DGGITQSPKYLFRKEGQNVTLSCEQNLNHDAMYWYRQDPGQGLRLIYYSQIVNDFQKGDIAEGYSVSREKKESFPLTVTSAQKNPTAFYLCASSLAYTDTQYFGPGTRLTVL.

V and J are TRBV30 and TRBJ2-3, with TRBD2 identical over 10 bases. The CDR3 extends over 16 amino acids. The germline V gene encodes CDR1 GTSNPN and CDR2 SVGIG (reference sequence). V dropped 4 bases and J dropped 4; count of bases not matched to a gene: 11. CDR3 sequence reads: CAWTGGLAGASDTQYF. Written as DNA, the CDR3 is TGTGCCTGGACAGGCGGCCTAGCGGGAGCGTCAGATACGCAGTATTTT.

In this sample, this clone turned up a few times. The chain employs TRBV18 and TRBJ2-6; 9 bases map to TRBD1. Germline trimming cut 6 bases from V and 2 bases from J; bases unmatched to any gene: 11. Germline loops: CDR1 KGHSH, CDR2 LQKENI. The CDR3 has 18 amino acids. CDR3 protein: CASSLIPTGGAGANVLTF. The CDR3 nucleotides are TGTGCCAGCTCCCTAATACCTACAGGGGGCGCTGGGGCCAACGTCCTGACTTTC.

The CDR3 bases are TGTGCCAGCAGCGACTCTGGAGATACGCAGTATTTT. Protein: CASSDSGDTQYF. The rearrangement joins TRBV6-5 to TRBJ2-3; D call uncertain. Trimming cost V 6 bases and J 5 bases, with 9 bases left between them. This CDR3 has 12 residues. Germline V CDR1 and CDR2: MNHEY, SVGAGI.

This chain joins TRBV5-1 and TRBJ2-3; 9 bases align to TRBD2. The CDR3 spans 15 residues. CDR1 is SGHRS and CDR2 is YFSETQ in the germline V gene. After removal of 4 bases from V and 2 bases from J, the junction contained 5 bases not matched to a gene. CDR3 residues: CASSPSGRTTDTQYF. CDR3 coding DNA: TGCGCCAGCAGCCCCAGCGGGAGGACCACAGATACGCAGTATTTT.

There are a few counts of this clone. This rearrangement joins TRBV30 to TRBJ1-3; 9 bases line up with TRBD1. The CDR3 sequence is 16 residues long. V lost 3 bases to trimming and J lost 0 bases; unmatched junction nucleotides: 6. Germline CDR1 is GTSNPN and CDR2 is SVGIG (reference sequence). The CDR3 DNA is TGTGCCTGGAGGAGGGACAGGGCTCTCTCTGGAAACACCATATATTTT. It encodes CAWRRDRALSGNTIYF. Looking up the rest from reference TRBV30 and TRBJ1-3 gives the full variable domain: SQTIHQWPATLVQPVGSPLSLECTVEGTSNPNLYWYRQAAGRGLQLLFYSVGIGQISSEVPQNLSASRPQDRQFILSSKKLLLSDSGFYLCAWRRDRALSGNTIYFGEGSWLTVV.

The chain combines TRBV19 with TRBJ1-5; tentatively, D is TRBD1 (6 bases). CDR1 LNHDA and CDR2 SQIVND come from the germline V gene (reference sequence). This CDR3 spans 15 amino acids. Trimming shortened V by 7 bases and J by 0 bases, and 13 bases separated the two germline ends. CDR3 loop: CASNNRATSNQPQHF. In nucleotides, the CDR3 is TGTGCCAGTAATAACAGGGCCACTAGCAATCAGCCCCAGCATTTT. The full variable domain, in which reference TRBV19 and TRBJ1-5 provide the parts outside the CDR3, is DGGITQSPKYLFRKEGQNVTLSCEQNLNHDAMYWYRQDPGQGLRLIYYSQIVNDFQKGDIAEGYSVSREKKESFPLTVTSAQKNPTAFYLCASNNRATSNQPQHFGDGTRLSIL.

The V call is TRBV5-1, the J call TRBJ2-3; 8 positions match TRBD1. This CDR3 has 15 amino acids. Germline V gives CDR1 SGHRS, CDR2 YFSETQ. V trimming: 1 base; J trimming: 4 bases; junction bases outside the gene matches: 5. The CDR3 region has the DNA TGCGCCAGCAGCTTGCCGGACAGGGAGGCAGATACGCAGTATTTT. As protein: CASSLPDREADTQYF.

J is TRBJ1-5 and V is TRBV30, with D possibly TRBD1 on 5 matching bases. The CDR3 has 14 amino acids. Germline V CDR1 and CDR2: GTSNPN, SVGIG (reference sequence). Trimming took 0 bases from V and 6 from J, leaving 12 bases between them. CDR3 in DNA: TGTGCCTGGAGTGTATCCAGGGCCAGTCAGCCCCAGCATTTT. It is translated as CAWSVSRASQPQHF.

The CDR3 loop reads CASSLDGREEGEQYF. The CDR3 bases are TGTGCCAGCAGCTTAGATGGGCGGGAGGAAGGCGAGCAGTACTTC. This chain links TRBV11-3 with TRBJ2-7; 8 nucleotides align to TRBD2. This CDR3 is built from 15 residues. Germline assignment: CDR1 SGHNT and CDR2 YENEEA. The J segment lost 6 bases and the V segment lost 0 bases, leaving 7 bases of the junction unmatched.

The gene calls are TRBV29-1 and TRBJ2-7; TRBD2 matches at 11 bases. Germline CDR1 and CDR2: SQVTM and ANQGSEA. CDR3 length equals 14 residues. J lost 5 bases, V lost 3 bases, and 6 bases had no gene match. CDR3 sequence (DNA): TGCAGCGTTGACACTAGCGGGGGTGGTCACGAGCAGTACTTC. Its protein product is CSVDTSGGGHEQYF.

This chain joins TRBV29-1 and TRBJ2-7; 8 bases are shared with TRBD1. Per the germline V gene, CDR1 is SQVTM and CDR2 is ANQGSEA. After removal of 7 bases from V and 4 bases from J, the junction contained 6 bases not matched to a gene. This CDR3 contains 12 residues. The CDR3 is CSARQGAYEQYF. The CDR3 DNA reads TGCAGCGCTAGGCAGGGGGCTTACGAGCAGTACTTC.

The CDR3 loop is CASSVGASRTETQYF. The CDR3 DNA reads as TGTGCCAGCAGCGTAGGGGCTAGCCGTACAGAGACCCAGTACTTC. V and J are TRBV9 and TRBJ2-5, with a weak D call TRBD2 (5 bases). Germline loops: CDR1 SGDLS, CDR2 YYNGEE. V was cut by 0 bases and J by 4 bases, with 13 bases left in between. There are 15 residues in the CDR3.

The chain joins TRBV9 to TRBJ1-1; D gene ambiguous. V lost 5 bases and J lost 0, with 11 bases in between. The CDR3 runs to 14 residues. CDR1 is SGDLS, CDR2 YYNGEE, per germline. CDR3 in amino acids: CASRASTVNTEAFF. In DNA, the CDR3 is TGTGCCAGCAGGGCCAGCACAGTGAACACTGAAGCTTTCTTT. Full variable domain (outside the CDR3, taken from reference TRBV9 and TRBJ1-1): DSGVTQTPKHLITATGQRVTLRCSPRSGDLSVYWYQQSLDQGLQFLIQYYNGEERAKGNILERFSAQQFPDLHSELNLSSLELGDSALYFCASRASTVNTEAFFGQGTRLTVV.

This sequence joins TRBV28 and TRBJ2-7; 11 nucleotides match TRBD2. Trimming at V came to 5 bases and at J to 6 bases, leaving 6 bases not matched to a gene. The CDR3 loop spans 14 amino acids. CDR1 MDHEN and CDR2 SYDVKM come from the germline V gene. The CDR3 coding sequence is TGTGCCAGCAGTCGTCTAGCGGGAGGTTCCGAGCAGTACTTC. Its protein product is CASSRLAGGSEQYF.

The CDR3 bases are TGTGCCAGCAGTCCCCGCCGGCGGGGGTACTACGAGCAGTACTTC. Translated: CASSPRRRGYYEQYF. This chain links TRBV6-1 with TRBJ2-7, with 7 bases fitting TRBD2. Trimming removed 5 bases from V and 3 bases from J; junction bases left unmatched: 10. Per the germline V gene, CDR1 is MNHNS and CDR2 is SASEGT. The CDR3 runs to 15 residues.

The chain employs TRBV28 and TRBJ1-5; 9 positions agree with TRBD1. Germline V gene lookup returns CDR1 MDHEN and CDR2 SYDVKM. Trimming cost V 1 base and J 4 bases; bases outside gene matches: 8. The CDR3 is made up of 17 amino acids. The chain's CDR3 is CASSLYPDRGINQPQHF. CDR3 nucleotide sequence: TGTGCCAGCAGTTTATATCCCGACAGGGGGATTAATCAGCCCCAGCATTTT.

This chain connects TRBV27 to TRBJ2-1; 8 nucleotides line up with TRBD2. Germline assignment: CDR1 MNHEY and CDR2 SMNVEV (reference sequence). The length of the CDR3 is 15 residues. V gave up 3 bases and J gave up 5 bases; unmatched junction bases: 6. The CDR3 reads CASSFGISGNNEQFF. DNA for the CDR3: TGTGCCAGCAGTTTTGGTATTAGCGGGAACAATGAGCAGTTCTTC.

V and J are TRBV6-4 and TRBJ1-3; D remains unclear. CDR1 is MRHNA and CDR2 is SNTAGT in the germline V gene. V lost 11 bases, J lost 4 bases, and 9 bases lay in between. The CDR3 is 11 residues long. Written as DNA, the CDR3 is TGTGCCCCCCCGGTCGGAAACACCATATATTTT. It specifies CAPPVGNTIYF.

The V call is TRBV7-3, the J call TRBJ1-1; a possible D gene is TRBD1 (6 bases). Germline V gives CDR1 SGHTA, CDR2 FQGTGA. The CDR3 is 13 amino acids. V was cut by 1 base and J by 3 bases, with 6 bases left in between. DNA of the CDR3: TGTGCCAGCAGCTTAAACAGGGACACTGAAGCTTTCTTT. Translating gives CASSLNRDTEAFF. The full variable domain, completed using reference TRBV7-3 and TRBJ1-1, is GAGVSQTPSNKVTEKGKYVELRCDPISGHTALYWYRQSLGQGPEFLIYFQGTGAADDSGLPNDRFFAVRPEGSVSTLKIQRTERGDSAVYLCASSLNRDTEAFFGQGTRLTVV.

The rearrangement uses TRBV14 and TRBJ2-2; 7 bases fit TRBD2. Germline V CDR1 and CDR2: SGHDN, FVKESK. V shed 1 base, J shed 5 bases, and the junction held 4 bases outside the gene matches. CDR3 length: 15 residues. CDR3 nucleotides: TGTGCCAGCAGCCAAGTGGCTAGCGGTACCGGGGAGCTGTTTTTT. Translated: CASSQVASGTGELFF. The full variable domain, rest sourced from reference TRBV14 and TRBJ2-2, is EAGVTQFPSHSVIEKGQTVTLRCDPISGHDNLYWYRRVMGKEIKFLLHFVKESKQDESGMPNNRFLAERTGGTYSTLKVQPAELEDSGVYFCASSQVASGTGELFFGEGSRLTVL.

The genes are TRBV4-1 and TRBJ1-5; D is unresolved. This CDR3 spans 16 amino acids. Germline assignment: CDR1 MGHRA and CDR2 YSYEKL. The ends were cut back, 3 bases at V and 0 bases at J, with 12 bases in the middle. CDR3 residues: CASSQTPGPSNQPQHF. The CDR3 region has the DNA TGCGCCAGCAGCCAGACCCCAGGTCCTAGCAATCAGCCCCAGCATTTT.

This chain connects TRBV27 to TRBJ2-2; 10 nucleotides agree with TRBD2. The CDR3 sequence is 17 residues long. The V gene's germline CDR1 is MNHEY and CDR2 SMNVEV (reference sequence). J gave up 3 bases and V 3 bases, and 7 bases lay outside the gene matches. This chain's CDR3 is CASSFSSGSTDTGELFF. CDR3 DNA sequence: TGTGCCAGCAGTTTTTCTAGCGGGAGTACGGACACCGGGGAGCTGTTTTTT.

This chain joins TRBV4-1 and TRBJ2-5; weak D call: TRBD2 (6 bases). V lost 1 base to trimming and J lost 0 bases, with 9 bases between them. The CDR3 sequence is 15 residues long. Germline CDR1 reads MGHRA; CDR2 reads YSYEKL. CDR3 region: CASSQVGTHQETQYF. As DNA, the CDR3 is TGCGCCAGCAGCCAAGTAGGGACTCACCAAGAGACCCAGTACTTC.

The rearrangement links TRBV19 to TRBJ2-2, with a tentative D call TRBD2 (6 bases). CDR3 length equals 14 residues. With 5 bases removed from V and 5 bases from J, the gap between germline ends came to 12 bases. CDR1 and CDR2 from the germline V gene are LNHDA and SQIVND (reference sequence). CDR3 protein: CASSHRDSTGELFF. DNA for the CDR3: TGTGCCAGTAGTCACCGGGACTCTACCGGGGAGCTGTTTTTT.

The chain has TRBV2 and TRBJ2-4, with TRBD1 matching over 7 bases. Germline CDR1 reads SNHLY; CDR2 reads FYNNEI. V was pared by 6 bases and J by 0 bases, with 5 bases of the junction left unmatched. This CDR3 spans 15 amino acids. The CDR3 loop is CASSRQGLAKNIQYF. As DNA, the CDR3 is TGTGCCAGCAGCCGACAGGGTTTAGCCAAAAACATTCAGTACTTC.

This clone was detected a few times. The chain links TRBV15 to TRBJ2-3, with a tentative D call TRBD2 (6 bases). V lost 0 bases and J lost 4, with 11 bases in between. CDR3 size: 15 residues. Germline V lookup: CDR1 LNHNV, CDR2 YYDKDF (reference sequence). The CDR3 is CATSRDRGGPDTQYF. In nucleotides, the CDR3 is TGTGCCACCAGCAGAGATAGGGGAGGTCCAGATACGCAGTATTTT.